The 5 T cell receptor beta chains below were found in one sample sequenced in a study of T cell responses to AZD1222 COVID-19 vaccine. Sequencing used immunoSEQ multiplex PCR; TCRdb keeps in-frame clones, though not all of them. This table holds around 160,000 clones, under 95% found once. The sequencing here drew on peripheral blood, taken 28 days after the second AZD1222 dose. These receptors came from an adult who received the AZD1222 COVID-19 vaccine.

The rearrangement links TRBV2 to TRBJ2-3; D is perhaps TRBD1 (6 bases). The ends were cut back, 6 bases at V and 3 bases at J, with 16 bases in the middle. The CDR3 sequence is 15 residues long. CDR1 and CDR2 (germline): SNHLY, FYNNEI. The CDR3 bases are TGTGCCAGCAGACACGCGTTCACAGGGACAGATACGCAGTATTTT. Translating it yields CASRHAFTGTDTQYF.

The chain uses TRBV6-1 and TRBJ1-2, with a tentative D call TRBD1 (6 bases). V was trimmed by 0 bases and J by 4 bases, leaving 15 bases between them. Germline CDR1 MNHNS, CDR2 SASEGT. This CDR3 comprises 16 residues. The CDR3 sequence: CASSEASLDRRYGYTF. The CDR3 region has the DNA TGTGCCAGCAGTGAAGCCTCGCTGGACAGACGCTATGGCTACACCTTC.

The chain combines TRBV7-9 with TRBJ1-2; a weak D match, TRBD1 (5 bases). Germline V gene sequence: CDR1 SEHNR, CDR2 FQNEAQ (reference sequence). The CDR3 covers 12 residues. Trimming left V 5 bases short and J 6 bases short, with 10 bases between. DNA for the CDR3: TGTGCCAGCAGCCTCGACAGCCATGGCTACACCTTC. Translation: CASSLDSHGYTF.

The chain uses TRBV5-1 and TRBJ1-2; 8 bases fit TRBD1. The CDR3 is made up of 14 amino acids. CDR1 SGHRS and CDR2 YFSETQ come from the germline V gene. J lost 6 bases, V lost 0 bases, and 4 bases had no gene match. CDR3 protein: CASSLGQGYNGYTF. The CDR3 coding sequence is TGCGCCAGCAGCTTGGGACAGGGGTACAATGGCTACACCTTC. Using reference TRBV5-1 and TRBJ1-2 for the parts outside the CDR3, the full variable domain is KAGVTQTPRYLIKTRGQQVTLSCSPISGHRSVSWYQQTPGQGLQFLFEYFSETQRNKGNFPGRFSGRQFSNSRSEMNVSTLELGDSALYLCASSLGQGYNGYTFGSGTRLTVV.

The V and J genes are TRBV20-1 and TRBJ2-7, with 8 bases identical to TRBD2. This CDR3 has 11 amino acids. In germline, CDR1 is DFQATT, CDR2 SNEGSKA (reference sequence). J was trimmed by 6 bases and V by 8 bases; bases with no gene match: 6. The CDR3 region is CSPRGVGEQYF. The DNA for the CDR3 is TGCAGTCCGCGGGGGGTTGGCGAGCAGTACTTC.